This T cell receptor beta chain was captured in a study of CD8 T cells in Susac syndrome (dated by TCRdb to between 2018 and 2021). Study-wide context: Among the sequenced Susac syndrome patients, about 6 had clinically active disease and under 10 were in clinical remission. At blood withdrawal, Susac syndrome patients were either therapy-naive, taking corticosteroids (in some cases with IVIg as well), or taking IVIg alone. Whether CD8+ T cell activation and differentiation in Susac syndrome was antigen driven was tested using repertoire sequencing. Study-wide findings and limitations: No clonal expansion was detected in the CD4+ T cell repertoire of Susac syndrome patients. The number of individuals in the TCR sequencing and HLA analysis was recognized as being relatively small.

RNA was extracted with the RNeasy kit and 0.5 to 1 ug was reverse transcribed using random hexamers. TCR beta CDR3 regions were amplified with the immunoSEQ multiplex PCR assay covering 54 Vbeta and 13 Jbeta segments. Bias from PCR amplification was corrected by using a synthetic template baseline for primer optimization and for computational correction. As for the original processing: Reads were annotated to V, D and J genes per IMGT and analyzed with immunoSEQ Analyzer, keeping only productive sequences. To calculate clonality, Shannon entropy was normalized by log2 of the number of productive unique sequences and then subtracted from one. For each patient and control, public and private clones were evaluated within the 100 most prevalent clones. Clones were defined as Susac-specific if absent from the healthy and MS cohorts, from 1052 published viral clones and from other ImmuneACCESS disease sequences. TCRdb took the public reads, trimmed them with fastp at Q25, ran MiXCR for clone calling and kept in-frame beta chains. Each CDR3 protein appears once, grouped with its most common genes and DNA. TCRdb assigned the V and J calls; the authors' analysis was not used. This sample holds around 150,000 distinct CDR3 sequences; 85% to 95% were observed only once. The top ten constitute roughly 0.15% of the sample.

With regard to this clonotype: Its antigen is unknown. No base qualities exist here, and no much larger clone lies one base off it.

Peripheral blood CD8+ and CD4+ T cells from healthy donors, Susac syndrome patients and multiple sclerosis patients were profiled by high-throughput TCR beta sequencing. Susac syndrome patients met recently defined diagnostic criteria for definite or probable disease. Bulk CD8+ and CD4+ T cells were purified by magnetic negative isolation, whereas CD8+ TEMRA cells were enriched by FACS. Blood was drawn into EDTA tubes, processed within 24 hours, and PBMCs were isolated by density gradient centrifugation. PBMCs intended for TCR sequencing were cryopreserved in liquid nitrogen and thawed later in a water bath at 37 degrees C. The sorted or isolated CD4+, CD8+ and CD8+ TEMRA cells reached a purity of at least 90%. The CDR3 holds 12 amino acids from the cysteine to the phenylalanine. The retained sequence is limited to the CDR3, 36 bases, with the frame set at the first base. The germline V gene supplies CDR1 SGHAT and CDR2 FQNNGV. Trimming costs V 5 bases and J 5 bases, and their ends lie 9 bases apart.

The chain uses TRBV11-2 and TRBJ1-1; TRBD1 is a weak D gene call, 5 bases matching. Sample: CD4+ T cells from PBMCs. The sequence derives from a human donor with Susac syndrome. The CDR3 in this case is CASSHRQTEAFF. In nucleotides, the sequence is TGTGCCAGCAGCCATCGACAGACTGAAGCTTTCTTT.